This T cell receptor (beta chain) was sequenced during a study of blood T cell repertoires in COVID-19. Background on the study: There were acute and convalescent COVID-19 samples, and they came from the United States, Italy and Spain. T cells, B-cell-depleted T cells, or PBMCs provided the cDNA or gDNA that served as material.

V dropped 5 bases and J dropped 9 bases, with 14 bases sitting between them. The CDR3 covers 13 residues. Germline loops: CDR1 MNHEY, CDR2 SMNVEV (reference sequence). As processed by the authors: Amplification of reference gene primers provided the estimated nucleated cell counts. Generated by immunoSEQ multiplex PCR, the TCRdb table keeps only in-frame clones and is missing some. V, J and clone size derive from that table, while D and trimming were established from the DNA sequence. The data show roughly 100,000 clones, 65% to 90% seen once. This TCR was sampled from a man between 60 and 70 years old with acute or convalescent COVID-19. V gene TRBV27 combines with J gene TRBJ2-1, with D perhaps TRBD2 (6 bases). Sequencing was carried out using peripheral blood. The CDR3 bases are TGTGCCAGCAGTCCCCCGGGGGTCACTGAGCAGTTCTTC. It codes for CASSPPGVTEQFF.